One sample yielded the 24 T cell receptor beta chains listed below, sequenced in a study of CD4 T cells in relation to SARS-CoV-2 and coronaviruses. Using immunoSEQ multiplex PCR, the repertoire was profiled, and TCRdb retains in-frame clones only, with some absent. The sample yields about 65,000 clones, approximately 87% seen once. Unexposed donor CD4+ T cells date from about 2011-2019, before the COVID-19 pandemic. The sample taken for sequencing was memory CD4+ T cells from PBMCs. The receptor source for this set is a human donor in good health.

The genes are TRBV5-1 and TRBJ2-1; D uncertain. Trimming stripped 0 bases from V and 8 bases from J, with 15 bases between. Germline CDR1 reads SGHRS; CDR2 reads YFSETQ. CDR3 length equals 15 residues. CDR3 DNA: TGCGCCAGCAGCTTGGACCCCATCTCTATCTATGAGCAGTTCTTC. It specifies CASSLDPISIYEQFF.

This clone was recorded once. The chain links TRBV9 to TRBJ1-2; 7 bases fit TRBD1. The CDR3 extends over 13 amino acids. The J segment lost 4 bases and the V segment lost 4 bases, leaving 4 bases of the junction unmatched. The germline V gene has CDR1 SGDLS and CDR2 YYNGEE. The CDR3: CASSPTGLYGYTF. In DNA form, the CDR3 reads TGTGCCAGCAGCCCGACAGGGCTCTATGGCTACACCTTC.

As DNA, the CDR3 is TGTGCCACCAGTGAAACGACCTACTATGGCTACACCTTC. It codes for CATSETTYYGYTF. The gene calls are TRBV24-1 and TRBJ1-2; D unclear. CDR3 length: 13 amino acids. The germline V and J ends were trimmed by 4 bases and 3 bases, with 8 bases remaining between them. Germline V gives CDR1 KGHDR, CDR2 SFDVKD.

CDR3 sequence: CASSIPPHTEAFF. The CDR3 DNA sequence: TGTGCCAGTAGTATACCGCCGCACACTGAAGCTTTCTTT. The rearrangement uses TRBV19 and TRBJ1-1; unclear D gene. This CDR3 region has 13 residues. V was cut by 2 bases and J by 3 bases, with 7 bases left in between. In germline, CDR1 is LNHDA, CDR2 SQIVND (reference sequence).

The V gene is TRBV29-1, the J gene TRBJ1-2; the D is unclear. Trimming took off 4 bases at V and 4 bases at J, with 10 bases between the two ends. The CDR3 loop spans 12 amino acids. Looked up from germline, CDR1 is SQVTM and CDR2 is ANQGSEA. CDR3 sequence reads: CSVAVSSYGYTF. The CDR3 bases are TGCAGCGTTGCAGTCAGTTCCTATGGCTACACCTTC.

The CDR3 loop reads CSVENSVHYGYTF. In DNA, the CDR3 is TGCAGCGTTGAAAACAGCGTCCACTATGGCTACACCTTC. The V and J genes are TRBV29-1 and TRBJ1-2, with D unresolved. The CDR3 has 13 residues. The V and J ends lost 2 bases and 3 bases respectively, with 10 bases between them. Germline V gene sequence: CDR1 SQVTM, CDR2 ANQGSEA.

The chain carries TRBV12-3 or TRBV12-4 and TRBJ1-3, with D possibly TRBD1 on 5 matching bases. The CDR3 has 13 residues. Trimming removed 6 bases at V and 7 bases at J, with 13 bases between. This CDR3 is CASRAGGGNTIYF. DNA for the CDR3: TGTGCCAGCAGGGCGGGGGGAGGGAACACCATATATTTT.

This chain connects TRBV3-1 (or the pseudogene TRBV3-2) to TRBJ1-4; TRBD1 might be the D (6 bases). Trimming pared 3 bases from V and 8 bases from J, leaving 16 bases between. CDR1 LGHDT and CDR2 YNNKEL come from the germline V gene (reference sequence). The length of the CDR3 is 15 residues. CDR3 protein: CASSHRGPRGEKLFF. Here the CDR3 DNA reads TGTGCCAGCAGCCACAGGGGACCGAGAGGGGAAAAACTGTTTTTT.

This chain connects TRBV18 to TRBJ1-1, with no clear D. The CDR3 has 11 residues. V was clipped by 3 bases and J by 7 bases, with 6 bases between them. Germline lookup yields CDR1 KGHSH and CDR2 LQKENI. Here the CDR3 reads CASSPEVEAFF. The CDR3 DNA is TGTGCCAGCTCACCGGAGGTTGAAGCTTTCTTT.

This rearrangement joins TRBV6-5 to TRBJ1-1, with D maybe TRBD1 (6 bases). V was cut by 6 bases and J by 7 bases, with 12 bases left in between. Germline V CDR1 and CDR2: MNHEY, SVGAGI. The CDR3 runs to 12 residues. The CDR3 loop reads CASRNREGEAFF. The CDR3 DNA is TGTGCCAGCAGGAACAGGGAGGGTGAAGCTTTCTTT.

The J gene is TRBJ1-5, the V gene TRBV30; D is unclear. V lost 1 base, J lost 5 bases, and 12 bases lay in between. This CDR3 is built from 14 residues. Germline assignment: CDR1 GTSNPN and CDR2 SVGIG (reference sequence). CDR3 sequence (DNA): TGTGCCTGGAGTGAACCAGGCGGATATCAGCCCCAGCATTTT. It translates to CAWSEPGGYQPQHF.

The J gene is TRBJ2-1, the V gene TRBV18; no clear D. Deletions cut 0 bases from V and 2 bases from J, with 5 bases between. Germline CDR1 and CDR2: KGHSH and LQKENI. The CDR3 is made up of 14 amino acids. The CDR3 DNA is TGTGCCAGCTCACCACCTAGCACCTACAATGAGCAGTTCTTC. Translating it yields CASSPPSTYNEQFF. The full variable domain, completed using reference TRBV18 and TRBJ2-1, is NAGVMQNPRHLVRRRGQEARLRCSPMKGHSHVYWYRQLPEEGLKFMVYLQKENIIDESGMPKERFSAEFPKEGPSILRIQQVVRGDSAAYFCASSPPSTYNEQFFGPGTRLTVL.

The rearrangement uses TRBV5-1 and TRBJ1-2, with 8 bases lining up with TRBD1. The germline V gene encodes CDR1 SGHRS and CDR2 YFSETQ. V lost 6 bases to trimming and J lost 8 bases; unmatched junction nucleotides: 9. This CDR3 has 13 amino acids. In DNA, the CDR3 is TGCGCCAGCAAGAGGACAGGGAGTATAGGCTACACCTTC. Translated: CASKRTGSIGYTF. Full variable domain (missing parts from reference TRBV5-1 and TRBJ1-2): KAGVTQTPRYLIKTRGQQVTLSCSPISGHRSVSWYQQTPGQGLQFLFEYFSETQRNKGNFPGRFSGRQFSNSRSEMNVSTLELGDSALYLCASKRTGSIGYTFGSGTRLTVV.

The CDR3 bases are TGTGCCAGCTCACCCGGGCTTAACACAGTGAACACTGAAGCTTTCTTT. This translates into CASSPGLNTVNTEAFF. The chain couples TRBV18 to TRBJ1-1; D uncertain. Germline assignment: CDR1 KGHSH and CDR2 LQKENI. CDR3 length equals 16 residues. Trimming cost V 3 bases and J 0 bases, with 14 bases left between them. Full variable domain (remainder filled in from reference TRBV18 and TRBJ1-1): NAGVMQNPRHLVRRRGQEARLRCSPMKGHSHVYWYRQLPEEGLKFMVYLQKENIIDESGMPKERFSAEFPKEGPSILRIQQVVRGDSAAYFCASSPGLNTVNTEAFFGQGTRLTVV.

There are a few counts of this clone. The rearrangement links TRBV18 to TRBJ2-7; tentatively, D is TRBD1 (5 bases). Deletions cut 3 bases from V and 1 base from J, with 16 bases between. The CDR3 runs to 16 residues. CDR1 KGHSH and CDR2 LQKENI come from the germline V gene. The CDR3 loop reads CASSPLGRGRSYEQYF. For the CDR3, the DNA is TGTGCCAGCTCACCCTTGGGTAGGGGAAGGTCCTACGAGCAGTACTTC.

The rearrangement uses TRBV2 and TRBJ2-5; 7 positions match TRBD1. V trimming: 4 bases; J trimming: 4 bases; junction bases outside the gene matches: 0. The germline gives CDR1 SNHLY, CDR2 FYNNEI. The CDR3 runs 12 residues. The CDR3 DNA sequence: TGTGCCAGCAGTGGACAGGGAGAGACCCAGTACTTC. This gives the protein CASSGQGETQYF.

For this clone: Germline and junction disagree at one end, which may indicate a read error. The chain is built from TRBV6-1 and TRBJ2-7; tentative D call: TRBD1 (6 bases). Germline loops: CDR1 MNHNS, CDR2 SASEGT. The CDR3 consists of 15 residues. CDR3 loop: CASTEGGFSSYEQYF. CDR3 coding DNA: TGTGCCAGCACTGAAGGGGGTTTCTCCTCCTACGAGCAGTACTTC.

This clone was counted only a few times. The chain uses TRBV3-1 (or the pseudogene TRBV3-2) and TRBJ2-2; 15 nucleotides align to TRBD2. CDR1 and CDR2 (germline): LGHDT, YNNKEL (reference sequence). This CDR3 is 19 amino acids long. J gave up 0 bases and V 4 bases, and 6 bases lay outside the gene matches. CDR3 residues: CASSPWTSGGASNTGELFF. As DNA, the CDR3 is TGTGCCAGCAGCCCTTGGACTAGCGGGGGGGCGTCGAACACCGGGGAGCTGTTTTTT.

V gene TRBV18 combines with J gene TRBJ2-5, with D possibly being TRBD1 or TRBD2 (5 bases each). Trimming stripped 0 bases from V and 2 bases from J, with 7 bases between. The CDR3 contains 14 residues. Germline V gene data show CDR1 as KGHSH and CDR2 as LQKENI. CDR3 sequence (DNA): TGTGCCAGCTCACCACCGGGGGTTCAAGAGACCCAGTACTTC. This sequence encodes CASSPPGVQETQYF.

J is TRBJ2-7 and V is TRBV29-1; 7 positions agree with TRBD1. Germline V gives CDR1 SQVTM, CDR2 ANQGSEA. The CDR3 is made up of 14 amino acids. The junction had 7 bases not matched to a gene; V was cut back by 0 bases and J by 5 bases. The CDR3 DNA is TGCAGCGTTGAAGATGTTAACAGGGGAAACGAGCAGTACTTC. This gives the protein CSVEDVNRGNEQYF.

This sequence joins TRBV5-4 and TRBJ1-1; possible D gene TRBD1, 5 bases. V was clipped by 0 bases and J by 7 bases, with 13 bases between them. The CDR3 spans 14 residues. The germline V gene has CDR1 SGHNT and CDR2 YYREEE (reference sequence). In DNA, the CDR3 is TGTGCCAGCAGCTTGGATATTCGGGACGGTGAAGCTTTCTTT. Protein sequence: CASSLDIRDGEAFF.

This rearrangement joins TRBV25-1 to TRBJ1-1; no reliable D call. The CDR3 consists of 15 residues. Germline V gene sequence: CDR1 MGHDK, CDR2 SYGVNS. Trimming cost V 3 bases and J 1 base, with 12 bases left between them. This CDR3 is CASSDPQVGNTEAFF. The CDR3 nucleotides read TGTGCCAGCAGTGACCCTCAGGTTGGGAACACTGAAGCTTTCTTT.

This rearrangement joins TRBV28 to TRBJ1-5, with 8 bases aligning to TRBD1. V gave up 3 bases and J gave up 5 bases; unmatched junction bases: 6. Germline CDR1 MDHEN, CDR2 SYDVKM. This CDR3 is 15 amino acids long. This chain's CDR3 is CASSFAGQGHQPQHF. CDR3 DNA sequence: TGTGCCAGCAGTTTCGCCGGACAGGGACATCAGCCCCAGCATTTT.

This chain links TRBV9 with TRBJ2-1; 9 bases match TRBD1. With 0 bases clipped from V and 10 bases from J, the junction kept 5 bases outside the gene matches. From germline, CDR1 is SGDLS and CDR2 YYNGEE. The CDR3 is made up of 14 amino acids. This CDR3 is CASSVVTGGGEQFF. In DNA form, the CDR3 reads TGTGCCAGCAGCGTAGTGACAGGGGGAGGCGAGCAGTTCTTC. Complete variable domain (other parts from reference TRBV9 and TRBJ2-1): DSGVTQTPKHLITATGQRVTLRCSPRSGDLSVYWYQQSLDQGLQFLIQYYNGEERAKGNILERFSAQQFPDLHSELNLSSLELGDSALYFCASSVVTGGGEQFFGPGTRLTVL.